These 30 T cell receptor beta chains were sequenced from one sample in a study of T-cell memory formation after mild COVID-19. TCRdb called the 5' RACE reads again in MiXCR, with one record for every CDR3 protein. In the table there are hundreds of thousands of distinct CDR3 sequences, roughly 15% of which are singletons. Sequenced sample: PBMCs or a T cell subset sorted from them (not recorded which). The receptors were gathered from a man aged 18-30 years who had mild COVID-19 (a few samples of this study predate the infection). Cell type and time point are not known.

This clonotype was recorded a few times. In DNA, the CDR3 is TGCAGTGCCCCTACCCCAGAAGAGACCCAGTACTTC. It translates to CSAPTPEETQYF. V and J are TRBV20-1 and TRBJ2-5, with D unclear. The CDR3 spans 12 residues. Germline CDR1 reads DFQATT; CDR2 reads SNEGSKA (reference sequence). The V end lost 6 bases, the J end lost 3 bases, and 11 bases lay between the germline ends.

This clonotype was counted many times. CDR3 DNA sequence: TGCGCCAGCAGCCAGAATCAAGATACGCAGTATTTT. Translating it yields CASSQNQDTQYF. The chain couples TRBV5-1 to TRBJ2-3; D is undetermined. The CDR3 is 12 residues long. The germline V gene encodes CDR1 SGHRS and CDR2 YFSETQ. The V gene lost 4 bases and the J gene lost 5 bases, with 8 bases spanning the gap.

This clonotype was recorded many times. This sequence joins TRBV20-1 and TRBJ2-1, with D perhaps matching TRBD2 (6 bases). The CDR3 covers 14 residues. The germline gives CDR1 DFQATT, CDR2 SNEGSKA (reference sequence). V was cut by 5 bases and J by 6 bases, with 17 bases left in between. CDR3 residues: CSARSWTTVNEQFF. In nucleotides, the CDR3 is TGCAGTGCTCGTAGTTGGACTACCGTCAATGAGCAGTTCTTC.

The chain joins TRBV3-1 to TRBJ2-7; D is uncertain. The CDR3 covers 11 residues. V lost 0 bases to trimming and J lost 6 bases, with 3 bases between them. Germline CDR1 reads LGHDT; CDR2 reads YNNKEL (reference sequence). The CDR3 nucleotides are TGTGCCAGCAGCCAAGATGGCGAGCAGTACGTC. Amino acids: CASSQDGEQYV.

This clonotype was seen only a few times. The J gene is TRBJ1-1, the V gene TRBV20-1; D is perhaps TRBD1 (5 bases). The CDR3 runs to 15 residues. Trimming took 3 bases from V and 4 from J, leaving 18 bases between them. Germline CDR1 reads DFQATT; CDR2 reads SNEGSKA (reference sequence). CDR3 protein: CSASSPGGPSTEAFF. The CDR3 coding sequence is TGCAGTGCTAGCAGCCCGGGGGGTCCCTCCACTGAAGCTTTCTTT.

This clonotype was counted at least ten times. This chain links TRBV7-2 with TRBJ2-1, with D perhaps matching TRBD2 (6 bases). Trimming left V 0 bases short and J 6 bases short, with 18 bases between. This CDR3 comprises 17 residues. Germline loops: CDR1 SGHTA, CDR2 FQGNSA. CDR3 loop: CASSLAFSGGRGNEQFF. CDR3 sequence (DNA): TGTGCCAGCAGCTTAGCCTTTAGCGGCGGGCGGGGCAATGAGCAGTTCTTC. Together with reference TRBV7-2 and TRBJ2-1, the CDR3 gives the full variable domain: GAGVSQSPSNKVTEKGKDVELRCDPISGHTALYWYRQSLGQGLEFLIYFQGNSAPDKSGLPSDRFSAERTGGSVSTLTIQRTQQEDSAVYLCASSLAFSGGRGNEQFFGPGTRLTVL.

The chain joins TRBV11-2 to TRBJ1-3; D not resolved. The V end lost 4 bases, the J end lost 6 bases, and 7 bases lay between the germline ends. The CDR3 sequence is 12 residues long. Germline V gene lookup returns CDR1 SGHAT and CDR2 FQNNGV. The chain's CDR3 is CASSSWVNTIYF. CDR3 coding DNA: TGTGCCAGCAGCTCCTGGGTAAACACCATATATTTT.

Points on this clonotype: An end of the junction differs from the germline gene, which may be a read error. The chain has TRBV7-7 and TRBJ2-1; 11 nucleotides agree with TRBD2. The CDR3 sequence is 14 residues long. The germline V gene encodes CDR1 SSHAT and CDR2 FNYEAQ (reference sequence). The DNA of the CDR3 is TGTGCTAGCAGCTTCAGACTAGCGGGGTTTGAGCAGTTCTTC. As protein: CASSFRLAGFEQFF.

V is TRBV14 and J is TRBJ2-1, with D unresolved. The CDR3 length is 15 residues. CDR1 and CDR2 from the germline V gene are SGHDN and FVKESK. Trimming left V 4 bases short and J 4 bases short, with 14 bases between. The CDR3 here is CASSPTWSAYNEQFF. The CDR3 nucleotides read TGTGCCAGCAGCCCCACTTGGTCAGCTTACAATGAGCAGTTCTTC.

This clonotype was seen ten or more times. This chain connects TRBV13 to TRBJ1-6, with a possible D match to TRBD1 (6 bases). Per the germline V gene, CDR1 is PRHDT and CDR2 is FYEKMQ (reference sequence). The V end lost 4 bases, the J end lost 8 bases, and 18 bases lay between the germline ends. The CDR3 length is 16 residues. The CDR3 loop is CASSSRPDSPYSPLHF. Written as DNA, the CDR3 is TGTGCCAGCAGCTCGAGACCGGACAGTCCATATTCACCCCTCCACTTT. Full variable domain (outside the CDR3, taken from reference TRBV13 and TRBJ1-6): AAGVIQSPRHLIKEKRETATLKCYPIPRHDTVYWYQQGPGQDPQFLISFYEKMQSDKGSIPDRFSAQQFSDYHSELNMSSLELGDSALYFCASSSRPDSPYSPLHFGNGTRLTVT.

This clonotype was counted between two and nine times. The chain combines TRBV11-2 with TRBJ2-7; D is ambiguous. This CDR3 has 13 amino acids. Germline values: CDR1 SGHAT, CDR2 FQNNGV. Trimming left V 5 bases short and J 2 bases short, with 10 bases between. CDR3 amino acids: CASSLSEAYEQYF. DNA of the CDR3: TGTGCCAGCAGCCTGTCCGAAGCCTACGAGCAGTACTTC.

The CDR3 DNA is TGCGCCAGCAGCCAGTTTGGGGGCGCGAGGGGGAACACTGAAGCTTTCTTT. Protein product: CASSQFGGARGNTEAFF. This sequence joins TRBV4-1 and TRBJ1-1, with D perhaps matching TRBD1 (6 bases). The germline V gene has CDR1 MGHRA and CDR2 YSYEKL. This CDR3 region has 17 residues. V was clipped by 3 bases and J by 1 base, with 18 bases between them.

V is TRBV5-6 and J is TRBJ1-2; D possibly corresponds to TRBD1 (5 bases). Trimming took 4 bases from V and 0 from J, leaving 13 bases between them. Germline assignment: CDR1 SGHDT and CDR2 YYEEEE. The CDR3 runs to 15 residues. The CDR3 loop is CASSVWGRANYGYTF. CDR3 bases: TGTGCCAGCAGCGTTTGGGGCAGGGCTAACTATGGCTACACCTTC. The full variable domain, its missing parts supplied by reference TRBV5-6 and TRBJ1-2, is DAGVTQSPTHLIKTRGQQVTLRCSPKSGHDTVSWYQQALGQGPQFIFQYYEEEERQRGNFPDRFSGHQFPNYSSELNVNALLLGDSALYLCASSVWGRANYGYTFGSGTRLTVV.

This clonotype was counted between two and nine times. The CDR3 DNA reads TGTGCCAGCGGATCCGGACAGGGCAACGCCTCTGGGGCCAACGTCCTGACTTTC. Its protein is CASGSGQGNASGANVLTF. The chain recombines TRBV7-3 with TRBJ2-6, with 8 nucleotides matching TRBD1. V trimming: 8 bases; J trimming: 0 bases; junction bases outside the gene matches: 12. Germline values: CDR1 SGHTA, CDR2 FQGTGA. The CDR3 contains 18 residues.

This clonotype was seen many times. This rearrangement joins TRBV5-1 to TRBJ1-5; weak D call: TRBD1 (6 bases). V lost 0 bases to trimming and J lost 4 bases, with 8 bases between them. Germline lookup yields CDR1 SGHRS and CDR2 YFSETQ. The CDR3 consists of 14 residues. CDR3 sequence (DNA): TGCGCCAGCAGCTTGGTACAGGGAAATCAGCCCCAGCATTTT. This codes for CASSLVQGNQPQHF.

As DNA, the CDR3 is TGTGCCAGCCTCGGACCTGAGTACACCGGGGAGCTGTTTTTT. Amino acid sequence: CASLGPEYTGELFF. This rearrangement joins TRBV2 to TRBJ2-2; D gene ambiguous. CDR3 length: 14 residues. Germline V gene sequence: CDR1 SNHLY, CDR2 FYNNEI. V gave up 8 bases and J gave up 3 bases, with 13 bases separating them.

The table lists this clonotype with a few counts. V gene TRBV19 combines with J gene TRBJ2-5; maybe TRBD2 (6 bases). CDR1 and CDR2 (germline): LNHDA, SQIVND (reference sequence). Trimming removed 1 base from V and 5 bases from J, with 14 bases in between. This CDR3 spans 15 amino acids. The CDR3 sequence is CASSIGGTLGETQYF. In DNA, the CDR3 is TGTGCCAGTAGTATAGGCGGGACCCTGGGCGAGACCCAGTACTTC.

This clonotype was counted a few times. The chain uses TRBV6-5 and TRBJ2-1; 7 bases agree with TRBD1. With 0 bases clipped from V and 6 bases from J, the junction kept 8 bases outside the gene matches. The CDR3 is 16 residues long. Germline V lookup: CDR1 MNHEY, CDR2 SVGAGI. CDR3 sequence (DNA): TGTGCCAGCAGTTACTCATACAGGGGCGAGGTCAATGAGCAGTTCTTC. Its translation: CASSYSYRGEVNEQFF.

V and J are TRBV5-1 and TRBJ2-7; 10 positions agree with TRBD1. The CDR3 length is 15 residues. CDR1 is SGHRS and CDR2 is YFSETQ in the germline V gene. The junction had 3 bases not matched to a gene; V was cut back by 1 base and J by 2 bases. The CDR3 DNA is TGCGCCAGCAGCTTGCCCGGACAGGGGGCCTACGAGCAGTACTTC. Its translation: CASSLPGQGAYEQYF.

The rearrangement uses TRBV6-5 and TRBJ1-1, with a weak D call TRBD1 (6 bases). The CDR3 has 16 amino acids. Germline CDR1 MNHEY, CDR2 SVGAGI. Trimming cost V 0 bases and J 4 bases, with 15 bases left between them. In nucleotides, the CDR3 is TGTGCCAGCAGTTACTCGAGAGGGACACCTCCCACTGAAGCTTTCTTT. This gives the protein CASSYSRGTPPTEAFF.

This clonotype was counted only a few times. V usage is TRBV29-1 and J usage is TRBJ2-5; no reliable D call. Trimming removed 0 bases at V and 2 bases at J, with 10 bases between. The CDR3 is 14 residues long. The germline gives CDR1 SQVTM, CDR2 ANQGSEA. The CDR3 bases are TGCAGCGTTGAAGATTTCGGCGGTCAAGAGACCCAGTACTTC. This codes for CSVEDFGGQETQYF.

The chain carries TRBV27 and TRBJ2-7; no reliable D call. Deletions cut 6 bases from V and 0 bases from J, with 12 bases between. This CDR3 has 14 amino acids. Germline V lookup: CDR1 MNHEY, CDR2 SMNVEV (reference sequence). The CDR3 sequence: CASRRDWSSYEQYV. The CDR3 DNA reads TGTGCCAGCAGGAGAGACTGGAGCTCCTACGAGCAGTACGTC.

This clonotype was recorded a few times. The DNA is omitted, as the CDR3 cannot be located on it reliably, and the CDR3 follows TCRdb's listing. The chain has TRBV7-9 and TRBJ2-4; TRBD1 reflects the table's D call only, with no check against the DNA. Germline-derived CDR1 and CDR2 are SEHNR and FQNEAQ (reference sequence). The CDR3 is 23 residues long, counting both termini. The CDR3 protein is CASSKQGLNSVLRRRDPDQIQYF.

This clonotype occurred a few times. In nucleotides, the CDR3 is TGTGCCAGCAGCCCGGAACTAGCGGGACGTGAGACCCAGTACTTC. It is translated as CASSPELAGRETQYF. The chain carries TRBV9 and TRBJ2-5; TRBD2 matches 10 bases. Trimming removed 4 bases from V and 5 bases from J; junction bases left unmatched: 8. The CDR3 runs to 15 residues. The germline V gene encodes CDR1 SGDLS and CDR2 YYNGEE. Variable domain in full (rest from reference TRBV9 and TRBJ2-5): DSGVTQTPKHLITATGQRVTLRCSPRSGDLSVYWYQQSLDQGLQFLIQYYNGEERAKGNILERFSAQQFPDLHSELNLSSLELGDSALYFCASSPELAGRETQYFGPGTRLLVL.

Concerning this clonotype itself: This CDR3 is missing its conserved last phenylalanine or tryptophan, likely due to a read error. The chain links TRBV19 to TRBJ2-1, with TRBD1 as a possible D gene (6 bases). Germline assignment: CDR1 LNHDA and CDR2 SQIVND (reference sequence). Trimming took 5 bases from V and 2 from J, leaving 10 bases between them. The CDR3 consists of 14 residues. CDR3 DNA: TGTGCCAGTAGTCAGGGGCCTACCTACAATGAGCAGTTCCTC. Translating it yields CASSQGPTYNEQFL.

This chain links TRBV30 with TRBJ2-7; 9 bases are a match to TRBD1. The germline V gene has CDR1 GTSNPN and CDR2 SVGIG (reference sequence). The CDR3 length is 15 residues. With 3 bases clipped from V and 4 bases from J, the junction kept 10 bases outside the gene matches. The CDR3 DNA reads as TGTGCCTGGAGAGATTCCGGGACAGGGCCTTACGAGCAGTACTTC. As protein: CAWRDSGTGPYEQYF.

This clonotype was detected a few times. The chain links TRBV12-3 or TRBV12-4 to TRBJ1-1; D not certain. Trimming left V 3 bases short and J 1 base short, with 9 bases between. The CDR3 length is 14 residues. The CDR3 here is CASSFGWQNTEAFF. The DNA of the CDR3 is TGTGCCAGCAGTTTCGGTTGGCAGAACACTGAAGCTTTCTTT.

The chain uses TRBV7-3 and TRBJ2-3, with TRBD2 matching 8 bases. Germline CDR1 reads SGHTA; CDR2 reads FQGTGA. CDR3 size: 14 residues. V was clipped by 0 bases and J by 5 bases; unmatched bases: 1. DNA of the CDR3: TGTGCCAGCAGCTTAACTCTAGCGGGAGATACGCAGTATTTT. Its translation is CASSLTLAGDTQYF.

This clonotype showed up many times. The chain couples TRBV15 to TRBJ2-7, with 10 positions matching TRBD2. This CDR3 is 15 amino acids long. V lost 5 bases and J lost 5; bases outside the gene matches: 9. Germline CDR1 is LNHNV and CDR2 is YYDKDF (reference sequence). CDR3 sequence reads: CATSGAAGGGHEQYF. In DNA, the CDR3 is TGTGCCACCAGCGGGGCAGCGGGGGGGGGGCACGAGCAGTACTTC.

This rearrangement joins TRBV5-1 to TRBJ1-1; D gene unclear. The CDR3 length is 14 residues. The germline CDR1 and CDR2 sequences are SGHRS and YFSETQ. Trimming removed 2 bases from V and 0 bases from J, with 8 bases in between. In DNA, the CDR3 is TGCGCCAGCAGCTTCACAGAAATGAACACTGAAGCTTTCTTT. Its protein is CASSFTEMNTEAFF.